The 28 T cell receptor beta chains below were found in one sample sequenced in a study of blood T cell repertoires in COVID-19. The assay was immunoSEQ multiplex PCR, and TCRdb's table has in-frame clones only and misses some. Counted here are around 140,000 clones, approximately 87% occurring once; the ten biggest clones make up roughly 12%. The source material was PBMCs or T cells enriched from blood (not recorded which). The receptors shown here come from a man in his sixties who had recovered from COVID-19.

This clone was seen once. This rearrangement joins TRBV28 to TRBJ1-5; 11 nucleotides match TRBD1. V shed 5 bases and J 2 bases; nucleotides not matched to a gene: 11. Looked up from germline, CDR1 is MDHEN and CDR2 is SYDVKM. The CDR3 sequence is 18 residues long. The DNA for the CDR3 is TGTGCCAGCAGTCTTTGGACAGGGGGCACTGGGGGCAATCAGCCCCAGCATTTT. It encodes CASSLWTGGTGGNQPQHF.

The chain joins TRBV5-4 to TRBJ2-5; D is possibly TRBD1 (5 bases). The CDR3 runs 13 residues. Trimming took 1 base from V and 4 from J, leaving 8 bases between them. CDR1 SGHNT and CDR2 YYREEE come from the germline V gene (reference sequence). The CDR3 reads CASSLRGSETQYF. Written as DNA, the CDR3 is TGTGCCAGCAGCTTGAGGGGATCAGAGACCCAGTACTTC.

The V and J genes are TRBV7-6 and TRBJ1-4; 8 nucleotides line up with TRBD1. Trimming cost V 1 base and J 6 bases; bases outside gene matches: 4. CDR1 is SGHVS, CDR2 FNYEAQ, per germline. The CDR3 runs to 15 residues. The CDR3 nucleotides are TGTGCCAGCAGCTTAGTACCGACAGGGGATGAAAAACTGTTTTTT. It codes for CASSLVPTGDEKLFF.

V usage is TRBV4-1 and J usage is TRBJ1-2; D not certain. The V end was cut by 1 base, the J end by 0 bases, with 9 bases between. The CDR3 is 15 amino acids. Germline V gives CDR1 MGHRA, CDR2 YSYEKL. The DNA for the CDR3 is TGCGCCAGCAGCCAAGGGCGGTCAGCTAACTATGGCTACACCTTC. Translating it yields CASSQGRSANYGYTF.

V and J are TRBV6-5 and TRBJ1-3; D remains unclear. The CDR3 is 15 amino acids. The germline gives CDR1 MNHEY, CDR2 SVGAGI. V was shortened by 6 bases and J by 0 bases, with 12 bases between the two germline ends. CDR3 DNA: TGTGCCAGCAGGGGTGGAGGGCCCTCTGGAAACACCATATATTTT. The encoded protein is CASRGGGPSGNTIYF.

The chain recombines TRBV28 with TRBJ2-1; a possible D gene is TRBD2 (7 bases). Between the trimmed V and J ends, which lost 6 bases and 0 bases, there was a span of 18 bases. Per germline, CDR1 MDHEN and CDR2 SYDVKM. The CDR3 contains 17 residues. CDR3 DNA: TGTGCCAGCAGGGGAGGGGGAAGTACGAGCTCCTACAATGAGCAGTTCTTC. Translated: CASRGGGSTSSYNEQFF.

In nucleotides, the CDR3 is TGTGCCAGCACCCGACAGGGGGCCAGCTATGGCTACACCTTC. Translation: CASTRQGASYGYTF. The chain joins TRBV5-4 to TRBJ1-2, with 10 bases matching TRBD1. Germline values: CDR1 SGHNT, CDR2 YYREEE (reference sequence). The CDR3 covers 14 residues. Germline trimming cut 6 bases from V and 4 bases from J; bases unmatched to any gene: 6. The full variable domain, rest sourced from reference TRBV5-4 and TRBJ1-2, is ETGVTQSPTHLIKTRGQQVTLRCSSQSGHNTVSWYQQALGQGPQFIFQYYREEENGRGNFPPRFSGLQFPNYSSELNVNALELDDSALYLCASTRQGASYGYTFGSGTRLTVV.

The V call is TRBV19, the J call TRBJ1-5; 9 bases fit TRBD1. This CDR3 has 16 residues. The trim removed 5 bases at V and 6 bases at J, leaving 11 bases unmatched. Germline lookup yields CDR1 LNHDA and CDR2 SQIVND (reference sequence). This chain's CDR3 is CASSAPPGQGFQPQHF. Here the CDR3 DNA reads TGTGCCAGTAGTGCTCCTCCGGGACAGGGTTTTCAGCCCCAGCATTTT.

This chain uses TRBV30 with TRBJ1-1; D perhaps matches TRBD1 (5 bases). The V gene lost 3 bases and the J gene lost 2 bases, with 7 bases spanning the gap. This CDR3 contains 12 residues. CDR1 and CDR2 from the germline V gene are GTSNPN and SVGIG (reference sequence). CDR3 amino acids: CAWRGGNTEAFF. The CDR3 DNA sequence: TGTGCCTGGAGGGGGGGTAACACTGAAGCTTTCTTT.

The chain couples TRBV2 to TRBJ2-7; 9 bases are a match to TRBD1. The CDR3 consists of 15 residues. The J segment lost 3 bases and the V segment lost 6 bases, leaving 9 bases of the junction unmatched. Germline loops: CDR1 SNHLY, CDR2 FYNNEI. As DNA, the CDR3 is TGTGCCAGCAGGCCCACCGGGACAGGGAACTACGAGCAGTACTTC. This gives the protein CASRPTGTGNYEQYF.

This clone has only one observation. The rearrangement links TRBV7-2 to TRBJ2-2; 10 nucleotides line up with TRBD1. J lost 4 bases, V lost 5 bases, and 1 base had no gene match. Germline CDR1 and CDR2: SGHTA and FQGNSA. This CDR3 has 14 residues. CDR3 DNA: TGTGCCAGCAGCCGGGACAGGGGCACCGGGGAGCTGTTTTTT. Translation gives CASSRDRGTGELFF.

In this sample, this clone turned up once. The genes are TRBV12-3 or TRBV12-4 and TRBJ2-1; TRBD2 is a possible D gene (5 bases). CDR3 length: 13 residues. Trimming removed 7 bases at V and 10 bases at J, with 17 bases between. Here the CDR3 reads CASNIGLAREQFF. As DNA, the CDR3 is TGTGCCAGCAACATTGGATTAGCGCGAGAGCAGTTCTTC.

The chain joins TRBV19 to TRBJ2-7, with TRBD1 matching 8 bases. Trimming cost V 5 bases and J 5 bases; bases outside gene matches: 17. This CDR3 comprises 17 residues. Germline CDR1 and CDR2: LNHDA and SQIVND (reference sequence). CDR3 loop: CASSPPPTGVKRDEQYF. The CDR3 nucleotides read TGTGCCAGTAGTCCCCCTCCGACAGGGGTCAAAAGGGACGAGCAGTACTTC. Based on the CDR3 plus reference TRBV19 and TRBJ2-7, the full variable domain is DGGITQSPKYLFRKEGQNVTLSCEQNLNHDAMYWYRQDPGQGLRLIYYSQIVNDFQKGDIAEGYSVSREKKESFPLTVTSAQKNPTAFYLCASSPPPTGVKRDEQYFGPGTRLTVT.

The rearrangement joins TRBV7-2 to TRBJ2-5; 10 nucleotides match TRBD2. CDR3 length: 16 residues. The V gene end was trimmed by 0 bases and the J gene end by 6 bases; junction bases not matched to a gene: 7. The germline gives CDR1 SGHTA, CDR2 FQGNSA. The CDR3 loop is CASSLATAGGPKTQYF. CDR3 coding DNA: TGTGCCAGCAGCTTAGCGACAGCGGGAGGGCCGAAGACCCAGTACTTC.

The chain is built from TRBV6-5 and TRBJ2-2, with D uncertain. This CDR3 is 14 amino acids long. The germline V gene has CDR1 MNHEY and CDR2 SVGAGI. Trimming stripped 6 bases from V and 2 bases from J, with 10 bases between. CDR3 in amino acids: CASREFTNTGELFF. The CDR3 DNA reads TGTGCCAGCAGGGAGTTTACAAACACCGGGGAGCTGTTTTTT.

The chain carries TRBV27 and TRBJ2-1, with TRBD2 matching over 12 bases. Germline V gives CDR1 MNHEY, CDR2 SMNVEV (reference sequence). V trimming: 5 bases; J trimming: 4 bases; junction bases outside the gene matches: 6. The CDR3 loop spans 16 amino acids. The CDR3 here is CASSPTSGSPYNEQFF. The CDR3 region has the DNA TGTGCCAGCAGTCCGACTAGCGGGAGCCCTTACAATGAGCAGTTCTTC.

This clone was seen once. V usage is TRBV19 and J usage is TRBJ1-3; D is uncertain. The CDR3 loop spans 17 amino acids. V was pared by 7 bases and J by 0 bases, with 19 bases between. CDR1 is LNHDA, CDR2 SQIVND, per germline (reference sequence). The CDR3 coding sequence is TGTGCCAGTACCGCTGGGCGGTCAGCGGACTCTGGAAACACCATATATTTT. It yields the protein CASTAGRSADSGNTIYF.

The CDR3 DNA reads as TGTGCCAGCCGTGACGGGAGCGGGGGAGAGACCCAGTACTTC. It translates to CASRDGSGGETQYF. This chain uses TRBV18 with TRBJ2-5, with TRBD2 matching 8 bases. V shed 8 bases, J shed 4 bases, and the junction held 9 bases outside the gene matches. The length of the CDR3 is 14 residues. Germline CDR1 is KGHSH and CDR2 is LQKENI.

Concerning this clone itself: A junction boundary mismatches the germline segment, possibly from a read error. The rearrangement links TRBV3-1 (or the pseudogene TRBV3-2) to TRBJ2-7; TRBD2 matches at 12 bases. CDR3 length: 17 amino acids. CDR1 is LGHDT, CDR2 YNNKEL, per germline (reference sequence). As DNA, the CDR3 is TGTGCCAGCAGCAAAGAGGTTACTAGCGGGAGGAACAGCGAGCAGTACTTC. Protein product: CASSKEVTSGRNSEQYF.

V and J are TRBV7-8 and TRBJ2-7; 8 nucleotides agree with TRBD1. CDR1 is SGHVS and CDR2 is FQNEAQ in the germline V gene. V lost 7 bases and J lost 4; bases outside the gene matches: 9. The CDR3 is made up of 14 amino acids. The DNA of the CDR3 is TGTGCCAGCACCCAGGACAGGGTGGGTTACGAGCAGTACTTC. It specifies CASTQDRVGYEQYF.

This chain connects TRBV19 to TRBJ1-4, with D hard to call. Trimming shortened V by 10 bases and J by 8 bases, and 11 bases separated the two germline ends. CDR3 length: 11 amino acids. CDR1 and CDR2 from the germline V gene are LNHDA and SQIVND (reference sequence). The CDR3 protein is CATRIREKLFF. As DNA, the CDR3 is TGTGCCACTAGAATACGGGAAAAACTGTTTTTT. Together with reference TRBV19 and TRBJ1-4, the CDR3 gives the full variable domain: DGGITQSPKYLFRKEGQNVTLSCEQNLNHDAMYWYRQDPGQGLRLIYYSQIVNDFQKGDIAEGYSVSREKKESFPLTVTSAQKNPTAFYLCATRIREKLFFGSGTQLSVL.

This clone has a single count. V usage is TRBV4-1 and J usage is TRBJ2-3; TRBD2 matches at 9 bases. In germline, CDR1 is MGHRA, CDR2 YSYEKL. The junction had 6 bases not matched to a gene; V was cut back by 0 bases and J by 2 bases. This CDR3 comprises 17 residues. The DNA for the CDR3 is TGCGCCAGCAGCCAAGAAATGGCTAGCGGGAACACAGATACGCAGTATTTT. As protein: CASSQEMASGNTDTQYF.

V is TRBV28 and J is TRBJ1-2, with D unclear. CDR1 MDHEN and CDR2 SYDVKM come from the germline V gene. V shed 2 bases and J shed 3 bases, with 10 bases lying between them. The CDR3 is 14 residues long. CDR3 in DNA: TGTGCCAGCAGTTTACAGTCTGAATACTATGGCTACACCTTC. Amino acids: CASSLQSEYYGYTF.

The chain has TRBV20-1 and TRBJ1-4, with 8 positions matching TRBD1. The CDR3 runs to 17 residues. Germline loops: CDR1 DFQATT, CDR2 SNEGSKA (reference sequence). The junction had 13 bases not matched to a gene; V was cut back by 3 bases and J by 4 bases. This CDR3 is CSASMSFRQGLNEKLFF. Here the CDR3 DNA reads TGCAGTGCTAGTATGAGCTTTCGACAGGGGCTTAATGAAAAACTGTTTTTT.

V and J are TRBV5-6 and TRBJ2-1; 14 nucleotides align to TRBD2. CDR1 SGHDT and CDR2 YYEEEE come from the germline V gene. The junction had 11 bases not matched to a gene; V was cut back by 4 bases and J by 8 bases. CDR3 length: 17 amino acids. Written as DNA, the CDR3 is TGTGCCAGCAGCAGGACTAGCGGGAGGTCCGTAATAGATGAGCAGTTCTTC. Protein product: CASSRTSGRSVIDEQFF.

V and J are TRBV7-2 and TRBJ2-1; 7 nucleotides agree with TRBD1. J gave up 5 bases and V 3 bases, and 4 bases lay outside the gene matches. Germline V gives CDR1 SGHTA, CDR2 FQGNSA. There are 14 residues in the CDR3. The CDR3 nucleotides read TGTGCCAGCAGCTTCGGGGACAGCCACAATGAGCAGTTCTTC. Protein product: CASSFGDSHNEQFF.

CDR3 sequence: CASSLLTGETQYF. In nucleotides, the CDR3 is TGTGCCAGCAGCTTACTCACAGGGGAGACCCAGTACTTC. V usage is TRBV12-3 or TRBV12-4 and J usage is TRBJ2-5; tentatively, D is TRBD1 (6 bases). The CDR3 length is 13 residues. Trimming took off 6 bases at V and 5 bases at J, with 13 bases between the two ends.

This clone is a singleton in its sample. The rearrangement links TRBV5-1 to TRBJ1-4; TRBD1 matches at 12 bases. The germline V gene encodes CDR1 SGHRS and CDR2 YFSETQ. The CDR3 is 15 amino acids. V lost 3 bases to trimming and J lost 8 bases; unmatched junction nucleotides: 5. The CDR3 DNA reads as TGCGCCAGCAGCTCCCGGGACAGGGGGCGAGAAAAACTGTTTTTT. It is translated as CASSSRDRGREKLFF.